What follows is one TCR beta chain and its context. Its antigen remains unidentified. The data derive from a study of cytomegalovirus exposure and HLA in healthy donors. CDR1 is SGHRS, CDR2 YFSETQ, per germline. The CDR3 extends over 15 amino acids. V lost 5 bases, J lost 1 base, and 7 bases stayed unmatched. 13 Jbeta primers and 60 Vbeta primers were used for the PCR. Data came from immunoSEQ multiplex PCR; TCRdb stores just in-frame clones and leaves some out. This table has a few hundred thousand clones, approximately 80% appearing once. General study results and limits: For most TCR beta V segments, an earlier analysis put the productive rate at about 90% or about 30% of the time. According to a later analysis, most TCR beta chains associated with CMV appeared HLA-restricted. Reported results showed that the classifier diagnosed cytomegalovirus status with high specificity and sensitivity.

The receptor was isolated from a girl aged 2-9 years in good health and CMV-seronegative. The V call is TRBV5-1, the J call TRBJ2-7, with 9 bases lining up with TRBD1. The sequenced material came from PBMCs. The CDR3 DNA reads TGCGCCAGCAGGGATACCGGGACAGGGTCCTACGAGCAGTACTTC. It translates to CASRDTGTGSYEQYF.